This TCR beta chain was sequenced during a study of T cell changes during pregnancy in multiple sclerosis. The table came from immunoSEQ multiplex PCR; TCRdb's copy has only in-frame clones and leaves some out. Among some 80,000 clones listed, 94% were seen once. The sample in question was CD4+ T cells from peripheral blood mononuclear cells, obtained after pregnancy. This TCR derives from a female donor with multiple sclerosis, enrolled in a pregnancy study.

This chain's CDR3 is CASSFTRRVYNEQFF. The CDR3 region has the DNA TGTGCCAGCAGCTTTACGAGGCGGGTATACAATGAGCAGTTCTTC. V and J are TRBV13 and TRBJ2-1, with D maybe TRBD2 (5 bases). This CDR3 is built from 15 residues. Trimming left V 3 bases short and J 4 bases short, with 13 bases between. Germline V gene sequence: CDR1 PRHDT, CDR2 FYEKMQ (reference sequence).